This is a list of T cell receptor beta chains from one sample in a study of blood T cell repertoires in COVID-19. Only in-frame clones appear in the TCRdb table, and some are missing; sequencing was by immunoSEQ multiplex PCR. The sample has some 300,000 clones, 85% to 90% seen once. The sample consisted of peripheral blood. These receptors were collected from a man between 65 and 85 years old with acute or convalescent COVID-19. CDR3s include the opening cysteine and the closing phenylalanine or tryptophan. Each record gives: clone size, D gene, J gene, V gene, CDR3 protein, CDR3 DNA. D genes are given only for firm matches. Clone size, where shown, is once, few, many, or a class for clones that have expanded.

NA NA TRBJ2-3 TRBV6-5 CASTLRGPPDTQYF TGTGCCAGCACGCTGCGGGGCCCCCCAGATACGCAGTATTTT
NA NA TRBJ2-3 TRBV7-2 CASSYRRRGTDTQYF TGTGCCAGCAGCTACCGCCGACGGGGAACAGATACGCAGTATTTT
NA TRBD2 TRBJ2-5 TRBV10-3 CAISSTQEREEYGVETQYF TGTGCCATCAGTTCAACGCAGGAGCGGGAGGAGTATGGCGTAGAGACCCAGTACTTC
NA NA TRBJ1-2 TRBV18 CASSPPSRRDFNYGYTF TGTGCCAGCTCACCACCTTCTCGGCGGGACTTTAACTATGGCTACACCTTC
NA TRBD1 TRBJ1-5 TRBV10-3 CAISEGTGVYQPQHF TGTGCCATCAGTGAAGGGACAGGGGTCTATCAGCCCCAGCATTTT
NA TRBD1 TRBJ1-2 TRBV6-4 CASSEADRTNYGYTF TGTGCCAGCAGTGAAGCGGACAGGACGAACTATGGCTACACCTTC
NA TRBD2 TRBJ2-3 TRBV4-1 CASSSSGRGTDTQYF TGCGCCAGCAGCTCTAGCGGGAGGGGCACAGATACGCAGTATTTT
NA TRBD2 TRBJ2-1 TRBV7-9 CASSLLGGRGLAGNEQFF TGTGCCAGCAGCTTACTAGGGGGACGTGGACTAGCGGGAAATGAGCAGTTCTTC
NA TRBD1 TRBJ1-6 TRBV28 CASSLQGNASPLHF TGTGCCAGCAGCCTACAGGGGAATGCTTCACCCCTCCACTTT
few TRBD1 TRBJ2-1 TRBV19 CASESGGLNEQFF TGTGCCAGTGAGTCAGGGGGATTGAATGAGCAGTTCTTC
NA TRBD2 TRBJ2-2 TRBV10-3 CATQRGVRGTGELFF TGTGCCACCCAGCGGGGCGTAAGGGGCACCGGGGAGCTGTTTTTT
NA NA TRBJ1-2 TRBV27 CASRPGGRNYGYTF TGTGCCAGCCGACCTGGAGGGCGGAACTATGGCTACACCTTC
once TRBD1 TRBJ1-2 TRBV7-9 CASTLLTGLYGYTF TGTGCCAGCACCCTTTTGACAGGGCTTTATGGCTACACCTTC
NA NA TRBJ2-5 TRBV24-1 CATSPGGASQETQYF TGTGCCACCAGTCCCGGTGGGGCATCCCAGGAGACCCAGTACTTC
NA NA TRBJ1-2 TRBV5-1 CASSLWTDNYGYTF TGCGCCAGCAGCCTATGGACAGACAACTATGGCTACACCTTC
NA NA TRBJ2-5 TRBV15 CAASRFGGGTEETQYF TGTGCCGCCAGCAGGTTTGGTGGCGGGACAGAAGAGACCCAGTACTTC
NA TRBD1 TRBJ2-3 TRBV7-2 CASSSGQGTDTQYF TGTGCCAGCAGCTCGGGACAGGGAACCGATACGCAGTATTTT
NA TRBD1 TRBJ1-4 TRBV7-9 CASSHPGTGSGEKLFF TGTGCCAGCAGCCACCCCGGGACAGGGTCGGGCGAAAAACTGTTTTTT
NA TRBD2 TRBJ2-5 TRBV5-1 CASSEGGAPGETQYF TGCGCCAGCAGCGAGGGAGGGGCCCCGGGGGAGACCCAGTACTTC
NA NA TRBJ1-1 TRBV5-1 CASSLGYMNTEAFF TGCGCCAGCAGCTTGGGCTATATGAACACTGAAGCTTTCTTT
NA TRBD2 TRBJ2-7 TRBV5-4 CASSLGLAGAGYEQYF TGTGCCAGCAGCTTGGGGTTAGCGGGAGCGGGCTACGAGCAGTACTTC
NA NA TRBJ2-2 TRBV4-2 CASSQDPSTGELFF TGTGCCAGCAGCCAAGACCCTAGCACTGGGGAGCTGTTTTTT
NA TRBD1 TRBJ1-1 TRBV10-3 CAISEDRVVPEAFF TGTGCCATCAGTGAGGACAGGGTCGTCCCTGAAGCTTTCTTT
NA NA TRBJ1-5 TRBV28 CASSLPNRVWQPQHF TGTGCCAGCAGTTTGCCGAACAGGGTATGGCAGCCCCAGCATTTT
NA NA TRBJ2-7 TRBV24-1 CATSVSDSPYEQYF TGTGCCACCAGTGTTTCGGACAGTCCCTACGAGCAGTACTTC
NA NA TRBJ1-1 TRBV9 CASSVVGVEQKNTEAFF TGTGCCAGCAGCGTAGTCGGGGTGGAACAGAAGAACACTGAAGCTTTCTTT
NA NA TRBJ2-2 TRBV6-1 CASSEVRNGELFF TGTGCCAGCAGTGAAGTCAGGAACGGGGAGCTGTTTTTT
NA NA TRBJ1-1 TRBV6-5 CASSYQLKDTEAFF TGTGCCAGCAGTTACCAGTTGAAAGACACTGAAGCTTTCTTT
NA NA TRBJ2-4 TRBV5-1 CASSLAGQENIQYF TGCGCCAGCAGCTTGGCTGGCCAGGAAAACATTCAGTACTTC
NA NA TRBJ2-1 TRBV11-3 CASSLQQGTYNEQFF TGTGCCAGCAGCCTACAACAGGGCACCTACAATGAGCAGTTCTTC
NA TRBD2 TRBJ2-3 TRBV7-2 CASSLGLPGGDTQYF TGTGCCAGCAGCTTAGGTCTCCCGGGGGGAGATACGCAGTATTTT
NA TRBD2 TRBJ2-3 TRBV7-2 CASSILAGSLNTQYF TGTGCCAGCAGTATACTAGCGGGGTCCCTAAATACGCAGTATTTT
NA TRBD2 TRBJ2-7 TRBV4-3 CASSSGLAGDLSEQYF TGCGCCAGCAGCTCCGGACTAGCGGGGGACTTGAGCGAGCAGTACTTC
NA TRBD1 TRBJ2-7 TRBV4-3 CASSPQGANEQYF TGCGCCAGCAGCCCACAGGGGGCTAACGAGCAGTACTTC
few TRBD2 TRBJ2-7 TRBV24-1 CATSDGRGGEQYF TGTGCCACCAGTGATGGTCGGGGAGGGGAGCAGTACTTC